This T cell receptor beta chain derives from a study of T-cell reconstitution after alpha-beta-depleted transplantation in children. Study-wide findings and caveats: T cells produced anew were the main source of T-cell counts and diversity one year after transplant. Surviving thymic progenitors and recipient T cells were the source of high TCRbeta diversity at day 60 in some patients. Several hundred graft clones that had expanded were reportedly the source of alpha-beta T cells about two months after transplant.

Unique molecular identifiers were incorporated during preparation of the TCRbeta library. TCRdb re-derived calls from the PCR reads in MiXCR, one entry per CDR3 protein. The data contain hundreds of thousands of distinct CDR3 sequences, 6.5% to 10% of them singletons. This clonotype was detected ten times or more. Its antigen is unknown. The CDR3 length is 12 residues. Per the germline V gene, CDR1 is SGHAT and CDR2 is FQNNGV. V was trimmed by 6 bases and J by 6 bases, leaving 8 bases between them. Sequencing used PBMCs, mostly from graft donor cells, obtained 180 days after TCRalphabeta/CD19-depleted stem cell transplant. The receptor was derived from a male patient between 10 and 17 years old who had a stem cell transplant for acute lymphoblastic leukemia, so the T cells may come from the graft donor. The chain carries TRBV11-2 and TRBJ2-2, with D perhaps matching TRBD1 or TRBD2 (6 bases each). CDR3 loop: CASRRGAGELFF. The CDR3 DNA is TGTGCCAGCAGGAGGGGGGCCGGGGAGCTGTTTTTT.